Listed here are 10 T cell receptor beta chains from one sample, sequenced in a study of T cell repertoires in cytomegalovirus infection. TCRdb used MiXCR to reprocess the reads, holding one entry per CDR3 protein. The sample contains roughly 150,000 distinct CDR3 sequences, 23% of which appear only once. Sequencing was carried out using PBMCs. Receptors originate from a human donor in good health (CMV status not recorded). Some clones in this sample may be carry-over from other donors' samples.

This clonotype was detected ten times or more. The chain employs TRBV7-2 and TRBJ1-1; D gene ambiguous. Germline V gene lookup returns CDR1 SGHTA and CDR2 FQGNSA. The CDR3 contains 16 residues. V lost 5 bases and J lost 1, with 17 bases in between. The CDR3 nucleotides read TGTGCCAGCAGCCCCCGATTCCGGGGTGGGAACACTGAAGCTTTCTTT. Amino acid sequence: CASSPRFRGGNTEAFF.

This clonotype was picked up many times. The V gene is TRBV15, the J gene TRBJ2-1, with D possibly matching TRBD1 (6 bases). The CDR3 has 14 residues. Germline CDR1 LNHNV, CDR2 YYDKDF (reference sequence). V lost 5 bases, J lost 7 bases, and 15 bases lay in between. CDR3 nucleotides: TGTGCCACCAGCGTACCGACAGGTTCTAATGAGCAGTTCTTC. This gives the protein CATSVPTGSNEQFF.

The table lists this clonotype with a few counts. As DNA, the CDR3 is TGTGCCAGCAGCCCCCCACAGGCTACGCAAGCTTTCTTT. Its translation: CASSPPQATQAFF. This chain uses TRBV7-6 with TRBJ1-1; weak D call: TRBD1 (5 bases). The germline gives CDR1 SGHVS, CDR2 FNYEAQ. Between the trimmed V and J ends, which lost 5 bases and 9 bases, there was a span of 16 bases. The CDR3 has 13 residues.

V usage is TRBV2 and J usage is TRBJ1-5; no clear D. The CDR3 length is 13 residues. With 8 bases removed from V and 7 bases from J, the gap between germline ends came to 15 bases. Germline CDR1 SNHLY, CDR2 FYNNEI. This CDR3 is CASWAGARQPQHF. DNA for the CDR3: TGTGCCAGCTGGGCGGGCGCTAGGCAGCCCCAGCATTTT.

Concerning this clonotype: This may be a read error: a much more frequent sequence differs by one nucleotide. This chain uses TRBV7-6 with TRBJ1-2, with a possible D match to TRBD1 (6 bases). The germline CDR1 and CDR2 sequences are SGHVS and FNYEAQ. The CDR3 sequence is 15 residues long. The ends were cut back, 4 bases at V and 8 bases at J, with 20 bases in the middle. The CDR3 spells CASSSFRARGRGYTF. The CDR3 nucleotides are TGTGCCAGCAGCTCCTTCCGAGCCAGGGGACGCGGCTACACCTTC.

This clonotype was picked up a small number of times. The chain joins TRBV15 to TRBJ2-7; 8 bases align to TRBD1. This CDR3 spans 14 amino acids. Trimming removed 1 base from V and 5 bases from J; junction bases left unmatched: 4. Germline V CDR1 and CDR2: LNHNV, YYDKDF (reference sequence). The DNA for the CDR3 is TGTGCCACCAGCAGAGCCCAGGGGGCGGACGAGCAGTACTTC. Its translation is CATSRAQGADEQYF.

This clonotype was observed many times. V gene TRBV7-2 combines with J gene TRBJ2-7, with TRBD1 as a possible D gene (6 bases). V shed 2 bases and J shed 5 bases, with 13 bases lying between them. The CDR3 length is 14 residues. Germline CDR1 SGHTA, CDR2 FQGNSA. CDR3 residues: CASSLRDTGNEQYF. CDR3 sequence (DNA): TGTGCCAGCAGCTTAAGGGACACAGGGAACGAGCAGTACTTC.

The rearrangement uses TRBV7-9 and TRBJ2-2, with D perhaps TRBD2 (6 bases). Trimming shortened V by 7 bases and J by 6 bases, and 12 bases separated the two germline ends. In germline, CDR1 is SEHNR, CDR2 FQNEAQ (reference sequence). The CDR3 totals 13 residues. CDR3 protein: CASTLEGAGELFF. CDR3 DNA sequence: TGTGCCAGCACCCTGGAGGGTGCCGGGGAGCTGTTTTTT.

The chain links TRBV5-5 to TRBJ1-1; no clear D. Trimming pared 4 bases from V and 0 bases from J, leaving 13 bases between. CDR1 SGHKS and CDR2 YYEKEE come from the germline V gene (reference sequence). The CDR3 consists of 15 residues. In DNA, the CDR3 is TGTGCCAGCAGCCGTATATTAAATATGAACACTGAAGCTTTCTTT. The encoded protein is CASSRILNMNTEAFF.

J is TRBJ1-1 and V is TRBV7-8; D not certain. This CDR3 has 13 amino acids. Trimming pared 1 base from V and 5 bases from J, leaving 8 bases between. The germline V gene encodes CDR1 SGHVS and CDR2 FQNEAQ. CDR3 sequence: CASSLEVGTEAFF. In DNA form, the CDR3 reads TGTGCCAGCAGCTTAGAAGTGGGGACTGAAGCTTTCTTT.